What follows describes a single T cell receptor beta chain. The trim removed 9 bases at V and 3 bases at J, leaving 7 bases unmatched. CDR1 is ENHRY and CDR2 is SYGVKD in the germline V gene. The length of the CDR3 is 13 residues. The sample comes from a study of blood T cell repertoires in COVID-19. On the study more broadly: The origin of the acute and convalescent COVID-19 samples was the United States, Italy and Spain. T cells, B-cell-depleted T cells, or PBMCs provided the cDNA or gDNA that served as material.

Original processing methods: Amplification with reference gene primers provided the estimates of nucleated cell counts. Assay used: immunoSEQ multiplex PCR; TCRdb lists only in-frame clones, some missing. That table gives V, J and clone size, and the DNA gave D and trimming. This table has about 230,000 clones, roughly 85% appearing once. The sample taken for sequencing was peripheral blood. This chain links TRBV10-3 with TRBJ1-1; 7 nucleotides align to TRBD1. The TCR comes from a woman aged 70 to 79 with active or convalescent COVID-19. The CDR3 is CAMQGDDHTEAFF. The CDR3 DNA follows: TGTGCCATGCAGGGGGATGACCACACTGAAGCTTTCTTT.